Below, 15 T cell receptor beta chains from the same sample are listed, as sequenced in a study of T-cell memory formation after mild COVID-19. Via MiXCR, TCRdb re-called the 5' RACE reads, giving one row per CDR3 protein. Of roughly 410,000 distinct CDR3 sequences listed, 24% are singletons. The sequenced sample was PBMCs or a T cell subset sorted from them (not recorded which). The receptors were sampled from an adult woman who had mild COVID-19 (a few samples of this study predate the infection). Cell type and time point are not known.

This clonotype appeared a few times. The chain recombines TRBV9 with TRBJ1-6; TRBD1 agrees at 10 bases. CDR1 is SGDLS, CDR2 YYNGEE, per germline. The junction had 4 bases not matched to a gene; V was cut back by 0 bases and J by 4 bases. The CDR3 spans 17 residues. The CDR3 loop reads CASSVGDRGQYNSPLHF. The CDR3 DNA is TGTGCCAGCAGCGTAGGGGACAGGGGCCAGTATAATTCACCCCTCCACTTT.

The chain recombines TRBV4-1 with TRBJ1-5, with D perhaps TRBD1 (5 bases). CDR3 length: 15 amino acids. Trimming took off 4 bases at V and 5 bases at J, with 15 bases between the two ends. Germline V gene sequence: CDR1 MGHRA, CDR2 YSYEKL. The CDR3 reads CASSRGGAGYQPQHF. Written as DNA, the CDR3 is TGCGCCAGCAGCCGGGGCGGGGCCGGGTATCAGCCCCAGCATTTT.

This clonotype turned up a few times. V usage is TRBV4-2 and J usage is TRBJ1-2; D unresolved. The CDR3 spans 16 residues. V was clipped by 0 bases and J by 6 bases, with 17 bases between them. Germline V CDR1 and CDR2: LGHNA, YNFKEQ. The DNA for the CDR3 is TGTGCCAGCAGCCAAGAAAGGCGGGTTCAGCCTAATGGCTACACCTTC. Translating it yields CASSQERRVQPNGYTF.

A few counts support this clonotype. The chain has TRBV6-1 and TRBJ1-2; D gene unclear. In germline, CDR1 is MNHNS, CDR2 SASEGT. CDR3 length equals 15 residues. V shed 3 bases and J shed 8 bases, with 19 bases lying between them. The chain's CDR3 is CASSDPLENFKGYTF. The CDR3 nucleotides are TGTGCCAGCAGTGACCCACTGGAGAATTTTAAGGGCTACACCTTC.

There are a few counts of this clonotype. The genes are TRBV6-5 and TRBJ2-7, with 8 bases aligning to TRBD1. CDR1 is MNHEY and CDR2 is SVGAGI in the germline V gene. J was trimmed by 6 bases and V by 2 bases; bases with no gene match: 6. The CDR3 contains 14 residues. CDR3 DNA: TGTGCCAGCAGTTACGGCTCGACAGGGGTCGAGCAGTACTTC. This codes for CASSYGSTGVEQYF.

V is TRBV10-3 and J is TRBJ1-4; unclear D gene. The CDR3 is 12 amino acids. CDR1 and CDR2 from the germline V gene are ENHRY and SYGVKD. Trimming left V 0 bases short and J 11 bases short, with 7 bases between. The DNA for the CDR3 is TGTGCCATCAGTGAGTCGACGGGTAAACTGTTTTTT. Translation: CAISESTGKLFF.

The chain combines TRBV7-2 with TRBJ1-3; D call uncertain. The CDR3 extends over 13 amino acids. The germline gives CDR1 SGHTA, CDR2 FQGNSA. Trimming took off 2 bases at V and 5 bases at J, with 7 bases between the two ends. CDR3 sequence (DNA): TGTGCCAGCAGCTTAATCCATCGAAACACCATATATTTT. Its protein product is CASSLIHRNTIYF.

The chain carries TRBV5-1 and TRBJ2-5; 11 bases are shared with TRBD2. V was pared by 3 bases and J by 1 base, with 5 bases of the junction left unmatched. The germline V gene has CDR1 SGHRS and CDR2 YFSETQ. The CDR3 is 16 residues long. CDR3 sequence reads: CASSSTGLAAQETQYF. For the CDR3, the DNA is TGCGCCAGCAGCTCCACGGGACTAGCGGCCCAAGAGACCCAGTACTTC.

The rearrangement uses TRBV27 and TRBJ1-1; D gene unclear. CDR3 length equals 13 residues. Trimming took 5 bases from V and 11 from J, leaving 18 bases between them. The germline gives CDR1 MNHEY, CDR2 SMNVEV (reference sequence). The CDR3 spells CASSNGVPEEAFF. The CDR3 coding sequence is TGTGCCAGCAGTAACGGGGTCCCGGAGGAGGCTTTCTTT.

This clonotype was recorded a few times. The chain is built from TRBV12-3 or TRBV12-4 and TRBJ2-4; possibly TRBD2 for D (6 bases). The V end lost 3 bases, the J end lost 5 bases, and 11 bases lay between the germline ends. This CDR3 is 14 amino acids long. The DNA of the CDR3 is TGTGCCAGCAGTTTCGGGGGTCCCGAAAACATTCAGTACTTC. Its protein product is CASSFGGPENIQYF.

V and J are TRBV5-1 and TRBJ2-4; D gene uncertain. The CDR3 sequence is 15 residues long. Between the trimmed V and J ends, which lost 0 bases and 2 bases, there was a span of 9 bases. Germline V gene lookup returns CDR1 SGHRS and CDR2 YFSETQ. CDR3 nucleotides: TGCGCCAGCAGCTTGGACTACTATACCAAAAACATTCAGTACTTC. As protein: CASSLDYYTKNIQYF.

This clonotype was seen only a few times. V usage is TRBV9 and J usage is TRBJ2-7, with D perhaps given as TRBD1 or TRBD2 (5 bases each). CDR3 length equals 14 residues. V lost 0 bases and J lost 1, with 8 bases in between. Germline V lookup: CDR1 SGDLS, CDR2 YYNGEE. For the CDR3, the DNA is TGTGCCAGCAGCGTAGGAGGGGTTTCCTACGAGCAGTACTTC. Protein product: CASSVGGVSYEQYF.

This clonotype was seen a single time. The V and J genes are TRBV19 and TRBJ2-7; TRBD2 aligns across 7 bases. The V segment lost 6 bases and the J segment 3 bases; nucleotides outside the gene matches: 8. From germline, CDR1 is LNHDA and CDR2 SQIVND (reference sequence). The CDR3 loop spans 14 amino acids. The DNA for the CDR3 is TGTGCCAGTAGCTCCCGCGGGGGAATCTACGAGCAGTACTTC. Translated: CASSSRGGIYEQYF.

J is TRBJ2-1 and V is TRBV28; TRBD1 matches at 8 bases. The CDR3 is 16 residues long. From germline, CDR1 is MDHEN and CDR2 SYDVKM. The J segment lost 9 bases and the V segment lost 5 bases, leaving 15 bases of the junction unmatched. CDR3 DNA: TGTGCCAGCAGTGCGGACAGGGCGGTGAGGAATAGTGAGCAGTTCTTC. This translates into CASSADRAVRNSEQFF.

As for this clonotype: An end of the junction differs from the germline gene, which may be a read error. This rearrangement joins TRBV6-1 to TRBJ2-1, with TRBD2 matching 13 bases. Germline CDR1 is MNHNS and CDR2 is SASEGT. This CDR3 region has 15 residues. In DNA form, the CDR3 reads TGTGCCAGCCGTGATGGACTAGCGGGAGCCAATGAGCAGTTCTTC. This codes for CASRDGLAGANEQFF.